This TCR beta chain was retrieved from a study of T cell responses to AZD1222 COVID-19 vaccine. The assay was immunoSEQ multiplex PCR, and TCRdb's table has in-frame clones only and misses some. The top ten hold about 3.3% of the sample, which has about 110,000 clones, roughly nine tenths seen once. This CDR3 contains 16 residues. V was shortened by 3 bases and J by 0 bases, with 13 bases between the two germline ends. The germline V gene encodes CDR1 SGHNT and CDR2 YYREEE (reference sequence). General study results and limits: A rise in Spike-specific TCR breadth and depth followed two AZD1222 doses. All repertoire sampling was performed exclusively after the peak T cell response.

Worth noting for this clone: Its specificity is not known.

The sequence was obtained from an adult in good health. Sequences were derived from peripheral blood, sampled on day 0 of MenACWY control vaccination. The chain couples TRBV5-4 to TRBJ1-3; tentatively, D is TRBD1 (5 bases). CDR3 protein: CASSSGQELSGNTIYF. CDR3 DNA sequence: TGTGCCAGCAGCTCGGGGCAGGAACTCTCTGGAAACACCATATATTTT.